The sequence of this TCR beta chain was determined in a study of blood T cell repertoires in COVID-19. At the level of the study: Some COVID-19 samples were acute and others convalescent; all came from the United States, Italy and Spain. Sources were T cells, B-cell-depleted T cells, or PBMCs; the material itself was cDNA or gDNA.

Per the study methods: It was from reference gene primer amplification that nucleated cell counts were estimated. The assay was immunoSEQ multiplex PCR, and TCRdb's table has in-frame clones only and misses some. From that table come the V and J calls and clone size; the DNA was used to work out D and trimming. Among about 150,000 clones listed, 80% were seen once. The CDR3 spans 13 residues. V dropped 4 bases and J dropped 5 bases, with 10 bases sitting between them. The germline CDR1 and CDR2 sequences are MGHRA and YSYEKL. The J gene is TRBJ2-3, the V gene TRBV4-1, with D unclear. Input material: peripheral blood. The TCR was taken from a man aged 55 to 70 with acute or convalescent COVID-19. CDR3 amino acids: CASSLNRRDTQYF. DNA of the CDR3: TGCGCCAGCAGCCTAAACAGACGAGATACGCAGTATTTT.